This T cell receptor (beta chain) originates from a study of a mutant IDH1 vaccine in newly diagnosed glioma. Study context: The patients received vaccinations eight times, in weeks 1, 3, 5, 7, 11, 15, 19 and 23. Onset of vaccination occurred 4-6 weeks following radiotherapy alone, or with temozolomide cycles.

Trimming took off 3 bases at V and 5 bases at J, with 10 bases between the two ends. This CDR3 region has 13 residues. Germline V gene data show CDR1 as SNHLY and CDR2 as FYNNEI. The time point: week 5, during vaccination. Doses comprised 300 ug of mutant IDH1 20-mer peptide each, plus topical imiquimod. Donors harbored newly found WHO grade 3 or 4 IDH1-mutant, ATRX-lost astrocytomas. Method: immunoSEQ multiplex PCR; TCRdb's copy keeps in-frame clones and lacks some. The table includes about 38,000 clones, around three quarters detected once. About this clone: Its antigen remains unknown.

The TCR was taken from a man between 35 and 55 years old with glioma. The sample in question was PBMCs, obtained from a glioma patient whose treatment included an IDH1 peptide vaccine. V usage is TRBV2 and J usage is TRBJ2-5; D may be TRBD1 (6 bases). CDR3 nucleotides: TGTGCCAGCAGTGACCAGGGGACGGAGACCCAGTACTTC. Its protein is CASSDQGTETQYF.